The T cell receptor beta chain under discussion was sequenced for a study of monozygotic twins with inflammatory bowel disease. TCRdb reanalyzed the 5' RACE reads, giving one entry per CDR3 protein sequence and no DNA. This listing includes approximately 400,000 distinct CDR3 sequences. Germline assignment: CDR1 SQVTM and CDR2 ANQGSEA. The length of the CDR3 is 13 residues. The chain has TRBV29-1 and TRBJ2-1; TCRdb's D call of TRBD1 is untestable without DNA. The origin of this receptor is a human donor with ulcerative colitis or Crohn's disease, or a healthy co-twin of an affected twin (not recorded which). The source material was blood. The CDR3 here is CSVAGTSYNEQFF.